What follows describes a single T cell receptor beta chain. Its antigen is not identified. This CDR3 spans 15 amino acids. Germline lookup yields CDR1 MNHEY and CDR2 SMNVEV (reference sequence). J gave up 0 bases and V 2 bases, and 2 bases lay outside the gene matches. The data are from a study of cytomegalovirus exposure and HLA in healthy donors. Overall study results and limits: Reportedly, diagnosis of cytomegalovirus status by the classifier showed high specificity and sensitivity.

Clones were read by immunoSEQ multiplex PCR, and TCRdb kept only the in-frame ones, dropping some. Here the sample spans some 180,000 clones, roughly 81% being singletons. Sequencing was carried out using PBMCs. This TCR came from a woman aged 30 to 39 in good health and CMV-seronegative. V usage is TRBV27 and J usage is TRBJ1-1, with 8 positions matching TRBD1. DNA for the CDR3: TGTGCCAGCAGTTTAAGACAGGGGCTGAACACTGAAGCTTTCTTT. It specifies CASSLRQGLNTEAFF.